These 16 T cell receptor beta chains were sequenced from one sample in a study of beta chain bispecific antibodies for T cell cancers. General observations from the study: The leukemia cells, rather than normal T cells, gave most of the targeted TRBV signal.

These TCRs are of unknown antigen specificity. Blood mononuclear cells were expanded for 2 to 3 days using either OKT3 anti-CD3 antibody or CD3/CD28 beads. TCRdb used MiXCR to reprocess the 5' RACE reads, holding one entry per CDR3 protein. The sample has about 18,000 distinct CDR3 sequences, around 2.1% seen once. The sample comprised healthy donor T cells cultured with leukemia cells. The receptor set was obtained from a human donor in good health. Some clones in this sample may be carry-over from other donors' samples.

The rearrangement uses TRBV6-5 and TRBJ1-2; D is possibly TRBD1 (5 bases). Germline CDR1 and CDR2: MNHEY and SVGAGI. Trimming took 5 bases from V and 4 from J, leaving 14 bases between them. CDR3 length equals 14 residues. CDR3 bases: TGTGCCAGCAGTACCGATGACAGAGGCTATGGCTACACCTTC. This translates into CASSTDDRGYGYTF.

The chain joins TRBV30 to TRBJ2-3; TRBD2 aligns across 7 bases. The germline gives CDR1 GTSNPN, CDR2 SVGIG (reference sequence). The ends lost 1 base at V and 6 bases at J; junction bases unmatched: 7. This CDR3 has 14 residues. The CDR3 is CAWSGGGGMDTQYF. The CDR3 nucleotides are TGTGCCTGGAGTGGGGGGGGAGGAATGGATACGCAGTATTTT.

This clonotype was picked up many times. This chain links TRBV20-1 with TRBJ1-5, with no clear D. Trimming cost V 1 base and J 0 bases, with 19 bases left between them. There are 18 residues in the CDR3. Germline assignment: CDR1 DFQATT and CDR2 SNEGSKA (reference sequence). CDR3 bases: TGCAGTGCTAGAGCAAGAAAAAGGACGGGAACTAGCAATCAGCCCCAGCATTTT. It yields the protein CSARARKRTGTSNQPQHF.

This clonotype was seen repeatedly, ten times or more. The chain recombines TRBV4-1 with TRBJ2-3, with 11 bases fitting TRBD2. CDR1 MGHRA and CDR2 YSYEKL come from the germline V gene. The CDR3 sequence is 12 residues long. J was trimmed by 12 bases and V by 10 bases; bases with no gene match: 9. The CDR3: CATGSGGAAQYF. In DNA, the CDR3 is TGCGCCACCGGTAGCGGGGGGGCGGCCCAGTATTTT.

This clonotype was seen ten or more times. This chain links TRBV7-2 with TRBJ2-1; weak D call: TRBD1 (5 bases). Germline values: CDR1 SGHTA, CDR2 FQGNSA. V was clipped by 3 bases and J by 3 bases, with 6 bases between them. CDR3 length: 13 amino acids. For the CDR3, the DNA is TGTGCCAGCAGCTTCGACAGCTACAATGAGCAGTTCTTC. This sequence encodes CASSFDSYNEQFF.

This clonotype was recorded at least ten times. CDR3: CAPGGPLNTGELFF. The CDR3 DNA follows: TGCGCCCCCGGGGGGCCCCTGAACACCGGGGAGCTGTTTTTT. The rearrangement joins TRBV23-1 to TRBJ2-2; D is possibly TRBD2 (7 bases). TRBV23-1 is an open reading frame, and its role is uncertain. This CDR3 contains 14 residues. V shed 11 bases and J shed 1 base, with 14 bases lying between them.

The chain uses TRBV6-1 and TRBJ2-1; 12 bases fit TRBD2. The germline V gene encodes CDR1 MNHNS and CDR2 SASEGT. Trimming cost V 6 bases and J 7 bases; bases outside gene matches: 10. The CDR3 runs 16 residues. CDR3 protein: CASSGLAGPSENEQFF. The DNA for the CDR3 is TGTGCCAGCAGCGGACTAGCGGGGCCCTCGGAGAATGAGCAGTTCTTC.

This clonotype was seen at least ten times. The rearrangement joins TRBV3-1 to TRBJ2-1; D gene unclear. CDR3 size: 12 residues. Deletions cut 10 bases from V and 3 bases from J, with 10 bases between. Germline CDR1 LGHDT, CDR2 YNNKEL (reference sequence). The CDR3 protein is CATMGIYNEQFF. CDR3 nucleotide sequence: TGTGCCACCATGGGCATCTACAATGAGCAGTTCTTC.

This clonotype was observed many times. The gene calls are TRBV28 and TRBJ1-1, with D perhaps TRBD1 (5 bases). CDR3 size: 13 residues. Trimming pared 5 bases from V and 7 bases from J, leaving 14 bases between. The V gene's germline CDR1 is MDHEN and CDR2 SYDVKM. The CDR3 sequence is CASSGGTFFEAFF. CDR3 nucleotide sequence: TGTGCCAGCAGTGGCGGGACGTTTTTTGAAGCTTTCTTT.

There are many counts of this clonotype. V usage is TRBV12-3 or TRBV12-4 and J usage is TRBJ1-2; 10 positions agree with TRBD1. The CDR3 covers 19 residues. J gave up 3 bases and V 1 base, and 14 bases lay outside the gene matches. The CDR3 region is CASSLVLGGDRGLYYGYTF. CDR3 DNA: TGTGCCAGCAGTTTAGTACTTGGGGGAGACAGGGGGCTTTACTATGGCTACACCTTC.

The rearrangement joins TRBV19 to TRBJ2-1; possible D gene TRBD2, 7 bases. Trimming pared 5 bases from V and 10 bases from J, leaving 21 bases between. The germline gives CDR1 LNHDA, CDR2 SQIVND (reference sequence). CDR3 length: 15 amino acids. CDR3 residues: CASSAGGGTIREQFF. The CDR3, as DNA: TGTGCCAGTAGTGCCGGCGGGGGCACGATCCGAGAGCAGTTCTTC.

This clonotype was observed at least ten times. The chain carries TRBV5-5 and TRBJ2-1; no reliable D call. CDR3 length: 15 residues. Deletions cut 3 bases from V and 4 bases from J, with 14 bases between. In germline, CDR1 is SGHKS, CDR2 YYEKEE (reference sequence). CDR3 residues: CASSSHLQSYNEQFF. The DNA for the CDR3 is TGTGCCAGCAGCTCCCACTTACAGTCTTACAATGAGCAGTTCTTC. Full variable domain (outside the CDR3, taken from reference TRBV5-5 and TRBJ2-1): DAGVTQSPTHLIKTRGQQVTLRCSPISGHKSVSWYQQVLGQGPQFIFQYYEKEERGRGNFPDRFSARQFPNYSSELNVNALLLGDSALYLCASSSHLQSYNEQFFGPGTRLTVL.

This clonotype ranks as medium-sized (0.01 to 0.1%). The V and J genes are TRBV5-1 and TRBJ2-7; D is ambiguous. The CDR3 is made up of 13 amino acids. With 4 bases removed from V and 1 base from J, the gap between germline ends came to 9 bases. Germline V CDR1 and CDR2: SGHRS, YFSETQ. Written as DNA, the CDR3 is TGCGCCAGCAGCCCCTCGGAGTCCTACGAGCAGTACTTC. Its translation: CASSPSESYEQYF.

This clonotype was seen ten or more times. The genes are TRBV20-1 and TRBJ1-2; D might be TRBD1 (5 bases). In germline, CDR1 is DFQATT, CDR2 SNEGSKA (reference sequence). CDR3 length: 14 residues. V was pared by 3 bases and J by 2 bases, with 13 bases between. The CDR3 sequence: CSARLAGLNYGYTF. CDR3 nucleotide sequence: TGCAGTGCTAGGCTGGCAGGGTTAAACTATGGCTACACCTTC.

Ten or more counts support this clonotype. The chain employs TRBV4-1 and TRBJ2-7; possibly TRBD1 for D (6 bases). In germline, CDR1 is MGHRA, CDR2 YSYEKL. V lost 2 bases to trimming and J lost 0 bases, with 8 bases between them. The CDR3 contains 14 residues. DNA for the CDR3: TGCGCCAGCAGCCAACAGGGGAACTCCTACGAGCAGTACTTC. This codes for CASSQQGNSYEQYF.

This clonotype has a count of ten or more. The chain employs TRBV5-1 and TRBJ1-6; no clear D. The CDR3 runs to 13 residues. CDR1 is SGHRS and CDR2 is YFSETQ in the germline V gene. Trimming stripped 7 bases from V and 8 bases from J, with 13 bases between. CDR3 sequence reads: CASPALGDSPLHF. CDR3 nucleotide sequence: TGCGCCAGCCCCGCACTAGGCGATTCACCCCTCCACTTT. The variable domain in full, completed from reference TRBV5-1 and TRBJ1-6, reads KAGVTQTPRYLIKTRGQQVTLSCSPISGHRSVSWYQQTPGQGLQFLFEYFSETQRNKGNFPGRFSGRQFSNSRSEMNVSTLELGDSALYLCASPALGDSPLHFGNGTRLTVT.